Following are 27 T cell receptor beta chains from one sample sequenced in a study of blood T cell repertoires in COVID-19. Profiled with immunoSEQ multiplex PCR; TCRdb holds only in-frame clones, not every one. Of just over 300,000 clones listed, approximately 90% are singletons. Sample: PBMCs or T cells enriched from blood (not recorded which). Every receptor here comes from a man aged 25 to 40 who had recovered from COVID-19.

V gene TRBV28 combines with J gene TRBJ2-6; 8 bases map to TRBD1. The CDR3 length is 14 residues. The V segment lost 2 bases and the J segment 13 bases; nucleotides outside the gene matches: 7. Germline-derived CDR1 and CDR2 are MDHEN and SYDVKM. CDR3 in DNA: TGTGCCAGCAGTTTAGGAGGGGACAGGTGGGTCCTGACTTTC. Encoded protein: CASSLGGDRWVLTF.

There are a few counts of this clone. The chain is built from TRBV4-1 and TRBJ1-3; possible D gene TRBD1, 5 bases. The CDR3 totals 12 residues. The germline V gene encodes CDR1 MGHRA and CDR2 YSYEKL. Trimming removed 6 bases at V and 8 bases at J, with 11 bases between. Written as DNA, the CDR3 is TGCGCCAGCAGTCTCGCGGGGGACACCATATATTTT. Translation: CASSLAGDTIYF.

The gene calls are TRBV18 and TRBJ1-1; no reliable D call. This CDR3 is built from 12 residues. The germline CDR1 and CDR2 sequences are KGHSH and LQKENI. V was shortened by 6 bases and J by 0 bases, with 5 bases between the two germline ends. The CDR3 loop reads CASSSVNTEAFF. The CDR3 nucleotides are TGTGCCAGCTCGAGTGTGAACACTGAAGCTTTCTTT.

This rearrangement joins TRBV27 to TRBJ1-5, with D perhaps TRBD1 (6 bases). Germline CDR1 reads MNHEY; CDR2 reads SMNVEV (reference sequence). The V end lost 3 bases, the J end lost 6 bases, and 9 bases lay between the germline ends. The CDR3 loop spans 13 amino acids. Here the CDR3 reads CASSFGQTQPQHF. The CDR3 region has the DNA TGTGCCAGCAGTTTTGGACAGACTCAGCCCCAGCATTTT.

This clone was seen once. The chain carries TRBV30 and TRBJ2-3, with 16 bases aligning to TRBD2. J was trimmed by 1 base and V by 1 base; bases with no gene match: 2. The CDR3 consists of 17 residues. The germline CDR1 and CDR2 sequences are GTSNPN and SVGIG (reference sequence). The CDR3 loop is CAWSGGLAGGGTDTQYF. The CDR3 DNA sequence: TGTGCCTGGAGTGGGGGACTAGCGGGAGGGGGCACAGATACGCAGTATTTT.

This clone was counted once. This rearrangement joins TRBV2 to TRBJ1-6; 7 positions match TRBD1. The CDR3 has 19 residues. Germline V CDR1 and CDR2: SNHLY, FYNNEI. J gave up 0 bases and V 9 bases, and 17 bases lay outside the gene matches. CDR3 loop: CARRRQGDPQSSYNSPLHF. CDR3 nucleotides: TGTGCCAGACGCCGACAGGGAGATCCACAGAGCTCCTATAATTCACCCCTCCACTTT.

The J gene is TRBJ2-1, the V gene TRBV29-1, with a possible D match to TRBD2 (6 bases). This CDR3 contains 13 residues. The V gene's germline CDR1 is SQVTM and CDR2 ANQGSEA. V was pared by 6 bases and J by 4 bases, with 13 bases between. In DNA, the CDR3 is TGCAGCGTCCAAGGAGGGCGATACAATGAGCAGTTCTTC. Translation gives CSVQGGRYNEQFF.

This clone was recorded at least ten times. This chain uses TRBV7-2 with TRBJ1-3; maybe TRBD1 (5 bases). Germline CDR1 and CDR2: SGHTA and FQGNSA. The CDR3 is 18 residues long. Trimming pared 1 base from V and 0 bases from J, leaving 16 bases between. Here the CDR3 DNA reads TGTGCCAGCAGCTTAGAAGTATGGCAGGGTCACTCTGGAAACACCATATATTTT. This gives the protein CASSLEVWQGHSGNTIYF.

The rearrangement uses TRBV28 and TRBJ1-6; no clear D gene. Trimming stripped 3 bases from V and 7 bases from J, with 13 bases between. Germline V CDR1 and CDR2: MDHEN, SYDVKM. The CDR3 loop spans 15 amino acids. The CDR3 DNA is TGTGCCAGCAGTTTCGCCGGGATAAGGAATTCACCCCTCCACTTT. Its protein product is CASSFAGIRNSPLHF.

This clone has only a few counts. The chain is built from TRBV27 and TRBJ1-2, with TRBD1 as a possible D gene (5 bases). V was pared by 3 bases and J by 4 bases, with 12 bases between. The CDR3 totals 14 residues. Germline V lookup: CDR1 MNHEY, CDR2 SMNVEV (reference sequence). The CDR3 reads CASSFTGTTYGYTF. The DNA for the CDR3 is TGTGCCAGCAGTTTTACCGGGACTACCTATGGCTACACCTTC.

V usage is TRBV20-1 and J usage is TRBJ1-1; possibly TRBD1 for D (6 bases). The CDR3 length is 11 residues. Trimming removed 5 bases from V and 7 bases from J, with 11 bases in between. Germline V lookup: CDR1 DFQATT, CDR2 SNEGSKA (reference sequence). CDR3 region: CSASRGGEAFF. The CDR3 coding sequence is TGCAGTGCTTCCCGAGGGGGTGAAGCTTTCTTT.

The chain links TRBV11-2 to TRBJ2-5, with a tentative D call TRBD2 (5 bases). The CDR3 is made up of 19 amino acids. Germline loops: CDR1 SGHAT, CDR2 FQNNGV. V was pared by 2 bases and J by 4 bases, with 26 bases between. This chain's CDR3 is CASSLRERPLLSVGETQYF. For the CDR3, the DNA is TGTGCCAGCAGCTTACGGGAACGACCCCTTCTCTCGGTGGGAGAGACCCAGTACTTC.

This chain joins TRBV19 and TRBJ1-1, with TRBD1 matching 8 bases. J was trimmed by 4 bases and V by 5 bases; bases with no gene match: 6. In germline, CDR1 is LNHDA, CDR2 SQIVND (reference sequence). The CDR3 contains 14 residues. This CDR3 is CASSPYRGATEAFF. The CDR3 nucleotides are TGTGCCAGTAGTCCCTACAGGGGGGCCACTGAAGCTTTCTTT.

V gene TRBV6-1 combines with J gene TRBJ2-3, with TRBD2 as a possible D gene (5 bases). The V gene lost 1 base and the J gene lost 3 bases, with 17 bases spanning the gap. This CDR3 is built from 17 residues. Per germline, CDR1 MNHNS and CDR2 SASEGT. The CDR3, as DNA: TGTGCCAGCAGTGAAGGGCTTTGGGCGGGTCCAACAGATACGCAGTATTTT. Its protein product is CASSEGLWAGPTDTQYF.

The chain uses TRBV7-6 and TRBJ2-7; tentative D call: TRBD1 (6 bases). With 4 bases removed from V and 9 bases from J, the gap between germline ends came to 13 bases. Germline V gives CDR1 SGHVS, CDR2 FNYEAQ. This CDR3 has 12 residues. The CDR3 here is CASSSQGKVQYF. As DNA, the CDR3 is TGTGCCAGCAGCTCACAGGGAAAAGTGCAGTACTTC.

This chain connects TRBV18 to TRBJ1-6, with D possibly being TRBD1 (5 bases). V was cut by 3 bases and J by 4 bases, with 10 bases left in between. This CDR3 has 15 residues. Germline V gene sequence: CDR1 KGHSH, CDR2 LQKENI. CDR3 sequence (DNA): TGTGCCAGCTCACCGGGGCCGACGTATAATTCACCCCTCCACTTT. It is translated as CASSPGPTYNSPLHF.

This clone has at least ten counts. The rearrangement links TRBV2 to TRBJ2-5, with a tentative D call TRBD2 (7 bases). CDR3 length equals 14 residues. Germline V gene sequence: CDR1 SNHLY, CDR2 FYNNEI. Trimming removed 6 bases at V and 5 bases at J, with 16 bases between. CDR3 loop: CASRAGEGRETQYF. The CDR3 region has the DNA TGTGCCAGCAGGGCAGGGGAGGGTAGGGAGACCCAGTACTTC. The variable domain in full, completed from reference TRBV2 and TRBJ2-5, reads EPEVTQTPSHQVTQMGQEVILRCVPISNHLYFYWYRQILGQKVEFLVSFYNNEISEKSEIFDDQFSVERPDGSNFTLKIRSTKLEDSAMYFCASRAGEGRETQYFGPGTRLLVL.

V usage is TRBV29-1 and J usage is TRBJ2-1; D uncertain. There are 12 residues in the CDR3. Germline loops: CDR1 SQVTM, CDR2 ANQGSEA. The CDR3 here is CSSFDGSDEQFF. In DNA form, the CDR3 reads TGCTCGAGCTTTGACGGGTCGGATGAGCAGTTCTTC.

The rearrangement joins TRBV5-4 to TRBJ2-1; 9 bases agree with TRBD2. CDR1 and CDR2 (germline): SGHNT, YYREEE (reference sequence). The CDR3 sequence is 15 residues long. V lost 4 bases and J lost 3; bases outside the gene matches: 5. CDR3 coding DNA: TGTGCCAGCAGCATCCGACTAGCGGACTACAATGAGCAGTTCTTC. Its translation is CASSIRLADYNEQFF.

The rearrangement uses TRBV10-1 and TRBJ1-4; a possible D gene is TRBD1 (6 bases). CDR1 and CDR2 from the germline V gene are WNHNN and SYGVQD (reference sequence). The CDR3 has 14 residues. Trimming took off 6 bases at V and 4 bases at J, with 12 bases between the two ends. The CDR3 sequence: CASSETGINEKLFF. The CDR3 DNA sequence: TGCGCCAGCAGCGAAACAGGGATTAATGAAAAACTGTTTTTT.

This chain joins TRBV5-1 and TRBJ1-1; no clear D. CDR3 length: 13 amino acids. The V gene lost 2 bases and the J gene lost 2 bases, with 7 bases spanning the gap. CDR1 and CDR2 (germline): SGHRS, YFSETQ. CDR3 in DNA: TGCGCCAGCAGCTTTATTAGTAACACTGAAGCTTTCTTT. Translating gives CASSFISNTEAFF.

The genes are TRBV10-2 and TRBJ2-3, with TRBD2 matching 8 bases. Germline loops: CDR1 WSHSY, CDR2 SAAADI. The length of the CDR3 is 13 residues. Losses at the gene ends were 11 bases for V and 8 bases for J; bases not matched to a gene: 12. This CDR3 reads CAGSPRSGSTQYF. Here the CDR3 DNA reads TGCGCCGGATCTCCGAGGAGCGGGAGTACGCAGTATTTT.

V is TRBV7-9 and J is TRBJ1-5, with a weak D call TRBD1 (5 bases). Trimming took 2 bases from V and 10 from J, leaving 15 bases between them. Germline loops: CDR1 SEHNR, CDR2 FQNEAQ (reference sequence). The CDR3 covers 14 residues. CDR3 protein: CASSLTEGIGPQHF. The DNA of the CDR3 is TGTGCCAGCAGCTTAACGGAGGGGATCGGCCCCCAGCATTTT.

The gene calls are TRBV5-1 and TRBJ2-5; tentative D call: TRBD2 (6 bases). The CDR3 is made up of 14 amino acids. The V gene's germline CDR1 is SGHRS and CDR2 YFSETQ. Trimming took 6 bases from V and 4 from J, leaving 16 bases between them. The CDR3 nucleotides are TGCGCCAGCACCGGGGGTCGAAGCCCAGAGACCCAGTACTTC. It translates to CASTGGRSPETQYF.

This chain uses TRBV29-1 with TRBJ2-7, with 9 bases aligning to TRBD1. Trimming at V came to 6 bases and at J to 5 bases, leaving 17 bases not matched to a gene. The CDR3 is made up of 16 amino acids. Germline values: CDR1 SQVTM, CDR2 ANQGSEA. CDR3 sequence: CSVNPGQGFTSDEQYF. The CDR3 nucleotides are TGCAGCGTCAATCCGGGACAGGGTTTTACGAGCGACGAGCAGTACTTC.

The rearrangement uses TRBV28 and TRBJ1-5, with 7 bases matching TRBD1. CDR3 length equals 15 residues. CDR1 and CDR2 (germline): MDHEN, SYDVKM. V dropped 6 bases and J dropped 4; count of bases not matched to a gene: 9. Here the CDR3 DNA reads TGTGCCAGCAGGGAACAGGGGAACCGGAATCAGCCCCAGCATTTT. Translating it yields CASREQGNRNQPQHF.

This clone has a single count. The rearrangement links TRBV13 to TRBJ1-2; tentative D call: TRBD1 (6 bases). The CDR3 sequence is 14 residues long. CDR1 and CDR2 from the germline V gene are PRHDT and FYEKMQ (reference sequence). Trimming left V 7 bases short and J 5 bases short, with 17 bases between. CDR3 nucleotide sequence: TGTGCCAGCACCAGGGGAGGGCTGCGTTATGGCTACACCTTC. Translation gives CASTRGGLRYGYTF.